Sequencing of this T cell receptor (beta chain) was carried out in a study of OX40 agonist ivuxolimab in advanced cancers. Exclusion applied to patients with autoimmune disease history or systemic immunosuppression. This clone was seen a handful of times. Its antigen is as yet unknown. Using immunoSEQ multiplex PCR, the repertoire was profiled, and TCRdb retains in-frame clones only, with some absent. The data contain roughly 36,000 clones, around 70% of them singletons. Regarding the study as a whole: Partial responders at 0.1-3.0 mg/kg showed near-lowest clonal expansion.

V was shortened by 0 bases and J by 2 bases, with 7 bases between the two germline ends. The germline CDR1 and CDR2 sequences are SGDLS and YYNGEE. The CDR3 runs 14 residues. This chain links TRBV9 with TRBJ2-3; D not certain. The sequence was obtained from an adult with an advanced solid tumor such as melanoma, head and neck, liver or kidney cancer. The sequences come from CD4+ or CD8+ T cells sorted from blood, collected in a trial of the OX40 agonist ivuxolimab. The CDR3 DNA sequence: TGTGCCAGCAGCGTAGAATGGGCCACAGATACGCAGTATTTT. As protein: CASSVEWATDTQYF.